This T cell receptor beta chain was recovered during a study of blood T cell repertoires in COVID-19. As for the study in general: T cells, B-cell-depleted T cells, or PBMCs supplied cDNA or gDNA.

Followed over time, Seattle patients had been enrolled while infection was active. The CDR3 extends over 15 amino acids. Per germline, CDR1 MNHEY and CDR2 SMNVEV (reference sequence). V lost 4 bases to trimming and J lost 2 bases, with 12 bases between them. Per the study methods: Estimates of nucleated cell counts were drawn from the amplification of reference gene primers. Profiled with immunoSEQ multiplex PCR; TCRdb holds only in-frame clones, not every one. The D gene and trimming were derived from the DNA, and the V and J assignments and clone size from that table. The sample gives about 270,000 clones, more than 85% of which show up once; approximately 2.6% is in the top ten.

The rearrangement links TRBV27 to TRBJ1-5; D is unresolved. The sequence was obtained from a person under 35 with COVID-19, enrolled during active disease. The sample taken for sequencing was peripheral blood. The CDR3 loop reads CASSSWGVGNQPQHF. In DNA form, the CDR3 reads TGTGCCAGCAGTTCCTGGGGAGTAGGCAATCAGCCCCAGCATTTT.